The clone carrying this T cell receptor (beta chain) turned up a few times. Per germline, CDR1 MGHDK and CDR2 SYGVNS. Trimming pared 1 base from V and 2 bases from J, leaving 16 bases between. The CDR3 is 17 residues long. The data were obtained in a study of T cells after yellow fever vaccination. Whole-study context: With SMART-Seq v4 Ultra Low Input, the fractions containing low cell numbers were prepared.

TCRdb reanalysed the 5' RACE reads using MiXCR and keeps one entry per CDR3 protein. Of under 700,000 distinct CDR3 sequences listed, around a sixth are singletons. The chain is built from TRBV25-1 and TRBJ2-3; D not certain. The sequencing used PBMCs, collected 5 days after the first yellow fever vaccination. The receptor's source is a man aged 18 to 30 who received the YFV17D yellow fever vaccine. In nucleotides, the CDR3 is TGTGCCAGCAGTGAATCTCCGGTGATAGTATCCACAGATACGCAGTATTTT. As protein: CASSESPVIVSTDTQYF.